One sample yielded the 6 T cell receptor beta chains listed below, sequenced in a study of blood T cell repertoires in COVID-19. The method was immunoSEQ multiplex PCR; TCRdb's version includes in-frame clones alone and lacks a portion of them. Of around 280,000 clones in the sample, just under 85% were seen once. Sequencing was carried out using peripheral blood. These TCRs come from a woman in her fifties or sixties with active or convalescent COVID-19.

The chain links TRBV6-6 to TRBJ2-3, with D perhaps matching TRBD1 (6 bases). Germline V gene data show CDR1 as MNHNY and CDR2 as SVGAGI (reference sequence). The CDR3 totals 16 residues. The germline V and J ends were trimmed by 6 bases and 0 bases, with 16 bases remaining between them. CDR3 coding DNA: TGTGCCAGCAGCCCGCAGGGGCTAGCCAGCACAGATACGCAGTATTTT. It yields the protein CASSPQGLASTDTQYF.

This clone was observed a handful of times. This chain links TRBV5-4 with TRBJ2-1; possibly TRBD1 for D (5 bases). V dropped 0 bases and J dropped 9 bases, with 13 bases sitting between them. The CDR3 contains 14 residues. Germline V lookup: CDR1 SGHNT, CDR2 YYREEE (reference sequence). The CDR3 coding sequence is TGTGCCAGCAGCTTGGAAGCTACAGGCGGTGAGCAGTTCTTC. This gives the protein CASSLEATGGEQFF.

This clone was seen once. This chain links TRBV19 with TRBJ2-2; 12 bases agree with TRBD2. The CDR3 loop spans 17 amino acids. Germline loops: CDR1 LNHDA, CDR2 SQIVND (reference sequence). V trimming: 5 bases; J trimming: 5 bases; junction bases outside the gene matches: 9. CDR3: CASSLQLAGGITGELFF. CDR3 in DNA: TGTGCCAGTAGTCTCCAACTAGCGGGAGGAATAACCGGGGAGCTGTTTTTT.

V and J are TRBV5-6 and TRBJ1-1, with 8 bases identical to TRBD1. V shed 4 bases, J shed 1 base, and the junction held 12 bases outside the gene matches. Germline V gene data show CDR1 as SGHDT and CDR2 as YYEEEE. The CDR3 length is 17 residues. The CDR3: CASSRWTGSFQNTEAFF. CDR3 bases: TGTGCCAGCAGCCGCTGGACAGGGAGTTTCCAGAACACTGAAGCTTTCTTT.

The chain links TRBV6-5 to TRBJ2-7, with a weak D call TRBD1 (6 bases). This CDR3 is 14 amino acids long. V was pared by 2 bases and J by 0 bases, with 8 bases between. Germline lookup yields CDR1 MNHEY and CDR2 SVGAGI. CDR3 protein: CASSYGGRSYEQYF. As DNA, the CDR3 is TGTGCCAGCAGTTACGGGGGCCGCTCCTACGAGCAGTACTTC.

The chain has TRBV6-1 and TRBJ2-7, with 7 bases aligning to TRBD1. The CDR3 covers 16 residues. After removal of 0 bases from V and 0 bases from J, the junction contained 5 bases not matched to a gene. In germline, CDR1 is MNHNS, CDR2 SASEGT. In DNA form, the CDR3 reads TGTGCCAGCAGTGAAGCGTCGTGGGACAGCTCCTACGAGCAGTACTTC. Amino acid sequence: CASSEASWDSSYEQYF.